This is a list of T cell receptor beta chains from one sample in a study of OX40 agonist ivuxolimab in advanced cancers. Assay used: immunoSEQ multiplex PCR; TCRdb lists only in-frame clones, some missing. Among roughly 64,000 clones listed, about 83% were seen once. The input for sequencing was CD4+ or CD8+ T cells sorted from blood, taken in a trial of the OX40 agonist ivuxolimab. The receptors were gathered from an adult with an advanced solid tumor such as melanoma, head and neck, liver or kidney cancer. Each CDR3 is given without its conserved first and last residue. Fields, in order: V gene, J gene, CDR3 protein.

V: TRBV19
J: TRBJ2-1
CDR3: ASSIVGTSGSYNNEQF

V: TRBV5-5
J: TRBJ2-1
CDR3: ASSFDNEQF

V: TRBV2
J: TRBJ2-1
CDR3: ASTRGEYNEQF

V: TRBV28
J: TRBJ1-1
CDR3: ASSRYGGNTEAF

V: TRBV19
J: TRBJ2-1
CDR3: ASSPGTGRNNEQF

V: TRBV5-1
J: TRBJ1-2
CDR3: ASSLVSGGYGYT

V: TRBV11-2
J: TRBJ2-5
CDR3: ASSLAGGQETQY

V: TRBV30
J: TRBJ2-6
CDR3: AWLRDRASSGANVLT

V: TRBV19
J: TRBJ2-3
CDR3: ASRSGSAGTDTQY

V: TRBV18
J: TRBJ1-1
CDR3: ASAFGNTEAF

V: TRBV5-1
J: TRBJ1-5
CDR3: ASSSSTEVNQPQH

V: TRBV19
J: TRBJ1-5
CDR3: ASNPTGDRRQPQH

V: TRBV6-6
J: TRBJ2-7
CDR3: ASSTSGSSYEQY

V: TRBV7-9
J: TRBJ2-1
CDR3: ASSIRGLNEQF

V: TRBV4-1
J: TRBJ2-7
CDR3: ASSQPGQFYEQY

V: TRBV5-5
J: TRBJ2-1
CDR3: ASRTGQGVNEQF

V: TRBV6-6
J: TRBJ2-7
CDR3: ASSTLLSGYEQY

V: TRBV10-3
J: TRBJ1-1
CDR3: AISAVGGETEAF

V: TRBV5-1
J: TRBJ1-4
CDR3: ASSVGSTNEKLF

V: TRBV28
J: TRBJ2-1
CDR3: ASAGVLNNEQF

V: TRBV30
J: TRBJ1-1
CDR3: ACQSGTPGEEAF

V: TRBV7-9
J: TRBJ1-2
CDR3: ASSLTSGTRSLYGYT

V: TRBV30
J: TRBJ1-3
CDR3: AWRDPGGNTIY

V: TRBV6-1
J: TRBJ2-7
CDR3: ASSARTGGIDEQY

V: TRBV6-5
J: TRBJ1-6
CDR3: ASSYFGAGENSPLH

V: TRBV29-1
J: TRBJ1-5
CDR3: SVEVNIGQPQH

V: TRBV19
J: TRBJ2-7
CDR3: ASSIDRAYEQY

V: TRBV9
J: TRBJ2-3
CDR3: ASSVGGQGTDTQY

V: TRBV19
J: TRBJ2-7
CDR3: ASSISAMGDEQY

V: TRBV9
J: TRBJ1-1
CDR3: ASSPWTGDDRNTEAF

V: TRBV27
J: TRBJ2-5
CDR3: ASSTGTFKETQY

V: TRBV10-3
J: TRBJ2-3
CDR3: AISGDIENTQY

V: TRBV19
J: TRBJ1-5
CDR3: ASSISGVSNQPQH

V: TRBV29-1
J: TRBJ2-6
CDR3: SVDGGDGANVLT

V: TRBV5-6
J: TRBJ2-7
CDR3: ASSHSYEQY

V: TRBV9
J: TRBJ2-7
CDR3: ASSGAAPYEQY

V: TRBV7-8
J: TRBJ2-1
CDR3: ASSLVWEVGQF

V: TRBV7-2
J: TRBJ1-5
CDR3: ASSLVGRGFNQPQH

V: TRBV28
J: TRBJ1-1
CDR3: ASSPLGVGNTEAF

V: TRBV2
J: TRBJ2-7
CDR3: ASSDTNSFSYEQY

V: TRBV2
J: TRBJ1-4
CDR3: ASSKTGAAEKLF

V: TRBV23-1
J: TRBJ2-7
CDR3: ASSQPPDRPPSSYEQY

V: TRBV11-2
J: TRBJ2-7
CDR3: ASSLHPGQDEQY

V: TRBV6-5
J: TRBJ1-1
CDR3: ASSDWGGANTEAF

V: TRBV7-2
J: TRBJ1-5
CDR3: ASSLAVRGNQPQH

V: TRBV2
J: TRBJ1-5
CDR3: ASSPGTGTQPQH

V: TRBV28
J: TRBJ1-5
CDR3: ASNTVWGPQH

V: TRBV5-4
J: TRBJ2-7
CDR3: ASSLGSGDSYEQY

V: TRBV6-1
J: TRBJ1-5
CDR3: ASSEAAFGVAQPQH

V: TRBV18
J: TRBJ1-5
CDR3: ASSPSDSNQPQH

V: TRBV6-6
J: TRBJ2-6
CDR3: ASSDPDTRANVLT

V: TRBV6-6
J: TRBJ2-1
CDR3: ASSYSASGKDEQF

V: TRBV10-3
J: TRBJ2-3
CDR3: AITDTDTQY